Listed below are T cell receptor beta chains from one sample, sequenced in a study of tumor-infiltrating lymphocytes in primary liver carcinoma. MiXCR, run by TCRdb on the multiplex PCR reads, gives a single entry per CDR3 protein. The profile covers around 170,000 distinct CDR3 sequences, with 50% to 75% appearing a single time and approximately 67% taken by the ten largest. Sequencing was performed on peripheral blood. All receptors derive from a man between 40 and 49 years old with primary liver carcinoma and hepatitis B virus infection. CDR3s include the opening cysteine and the closing phenylalanine or tryptophan. A D gene is named only where the DNA matches it firmly. Part of the rows lack a size; the others show once, few, many or a class for expanded clones.

D gene: NA
J gene: TRBJ1-2
V gene: TRBV10-3
clone size: NA
CDR3 DNA: TGTGTCATCTCTGATGGGCAGGGGTCTGGCTACACCTTC
CDR3 protein: CVISDGQGSGYTF

D gene: NA
J gene: TRBJ2-7
V gene: TRBV28
clone size: NA
CDR3 DNA: TGTGCCAGCAGTTCAGGGGTCGAGCAGTACTTC
CDR3 protein: CASSSGVEQYF

D gene: NA
J gene: TRBJ1-5
V gene: TRBV19
clone size: NA
CDR3 DNA: TGTGCCAGTAGTATTAGCGAGGAAGGACCCCAGCATTTT
CDR3 protein: CASSISEEGPQHF

D gene: TRBD2
J gene: TRBJ2-5
V gene: TRBV11-1
clone size: once
CDR3 DNA: TGTACCAGCAGTTTAGCGGGTAGAGAGACCCAGTACTTC
CDR3 protein: CTSSLAGRETQYF

D gene: NA
J gene: TRBJ2-3
V gene: TRBV30
clone size: NA
CDR3 DNA: TGTGCCTGGAGTCGTCTCTTGATTGGAACAGATACGCAGTATTTT
CDR3 protein: CAWSRLLIGTDTQYF

D gene: NA
J gene: TRBJ2-3
V gene: TRBV12-3/TRBV12-4
clone size: NA
CDR3 DNA: TGTGCCAGCAGTTTCATGGCGGGAACTGCAGATACGCAGTATTTT
CDR3 protein: CASSFMAGTADTQYF

D gene: NA
J gene: TRBJ2-3
V gene: TRBV29-1
clone size: NA
CDR3 DNA: TGCAGCGTTGACCGGGACCCGAGCACAGATACGCAGTATTTT
CDR3 protein: CSVDRDPSTDTQYF

D gene: NA
J gene: TRBJ2-7
V gene: TRBV6-5
clone size: few
CDR3 DNA: TGTGCCAGCAGTTACTCATTGGGTTCACACTACGAGCAGTACTTC
CDR3 protein: CASSYSLGSHYEQYF

D gene: NA
J gene: TRBJ1-5
V gene: TRBV11-2
clone size: NA
CDR3 DNA: TGTGTCAGCAGCCAGGAAGGGGGACAGCCCCAGCATTTT
CDR3 protein: CVSSQEGGQPQHF

D gene: NA
J gene: TRBJ1-2
V gene: TRBV11-2
clone size: NA
CDR3 DNA: TGTGCCAGAAGCGGTCGGAACTGTCGCTACACCTTC
CDR3 protein: CARSGRNCRYTF

D gene: NA
J gene: TRBJ2-7
V gene: TRBV4-1
clone size: NA
CDR3 DNA: TGCGCCAGCAGCCAAGAGGGGGGACTCCAATTCTACGAGCAGTACTTC
CDR3 protein: CASSQEGGLQFYEQYF